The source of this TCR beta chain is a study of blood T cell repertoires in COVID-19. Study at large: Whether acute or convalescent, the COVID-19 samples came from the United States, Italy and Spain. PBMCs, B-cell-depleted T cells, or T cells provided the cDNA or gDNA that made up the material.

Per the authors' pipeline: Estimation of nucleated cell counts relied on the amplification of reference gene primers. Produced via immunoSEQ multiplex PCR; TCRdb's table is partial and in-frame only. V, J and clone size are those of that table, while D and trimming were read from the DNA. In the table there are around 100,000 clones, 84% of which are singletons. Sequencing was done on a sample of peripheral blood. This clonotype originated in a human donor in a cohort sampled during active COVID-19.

This CDR3 reads CASSSAWGVRGYTF. Written as DNA, the CDR3 is TGTGCCAGCAGTTCCGCGTGGGGGGTCCGCGGCTACACCTTC. The J gene is TRBJ1-2, the V gene TRBV27; maybe TRBD1 (5 bases). Germline loops: CDR1 MNHEY, CDR2 SMNVEV (reference sequence). Trimming removed 4 bases from V and 8 bases from J, with 17 bases in between. This CDR3 has 14 residues.